This TCR beta chain was retrieved from a study of cytomegalovirus exposure and HLA in healthy donors. V was clipped by 3 bases and J by 3 bases, with 6 bases between them. There are 12 residues in the CDR3. Germline V CDR1 and CDR2: SNHLY, FYNNEI. Both 60 Vbeta primers and 13 Jbeta primers went into the PCR. Repertoires were generated with immunoSEQ multiplex PCR, while TCRdb's copy carries only in-frame clones and drops some. The sample carries approximately 130,000 clones, about 85% recorded once. The chain is built from TRBV2 and TRBJ2-7; no definite D call. The TCR was taken from a woman under 40 in good health and CMV-seropositive. Sequencing was carried out using PBMCs. The CDR3 protein is CASSDPLYEQYF. The CDR3 coding sequence is TGTGCCAGCAGTGACCCCCTCTACGAGCAGTACTTC. The full variable domain, completed using reference TRBV2 and TRBJ2-7, is EPEVTQTPSHQVTQMGQEVILRCVPISNHLYFYWYRQILGQKVEFLVSFYNNEISEKSEIFDDQFSVERPDGSNFTLKIRSTKLEDSAMYFCASSDPLYEQYFGPGTRLTVT.